This passage covers 25 T cell receptor beta chains from one sample sequenced in a study of blood T cell repertoires in COVID-19. Using immunoSEQ multiplex PCR, the repertoire was profiled, and TCRdb retains in-frame clones only, with some absent. This table has tens of thousands of clones, around four fifths appearing once. Sequencing input: peripheral blood. These TCRs come from a man aged 50-60 years with active COVID-19.

This chain joins TRBV4-3 and TRBJ2-7, with D tentatively TRBD2 (6 bases). The germline V gene encodes CDR1 LGHNA and CDR2 YSLEER. CDR3 size: 13 residues. Trimming pared 1 base from V and 3 bases from J, leaving 7 bases between. The CDR3: CASSQGGGYEQYF. The CDR3 nucleotides read TGCGCCAGCAGCCAAGGGGGAGGCTACGAGCAGTACTTC.

The V gene is TRBV6-1, the J gene TRBJ2-1; 7 nucleotides line up with TRBD2. Germline CDR1 MNHNS, CDR2 SASEGT. The CDR3 has 16 residues. Losses at the gene ends were 3 bases for V and 4 bases for J; bases not matched to a gene: 9. CDR3 nucleotide sequence: TGTGCCAGCAGTGATCGCCGAACTAGCGTATACAATGAGCAGTTCTTC. Protein product: CASSDRRTSVYNEQFF.

V gene TRBV6-5 combines with J gene TRBJ2-1, with TRBD1 matching 7 bases. The CDR3 sequence is 13 residues long. Trimming took 5 bases from V and 5 from J; bases not matched to a gene: 3. The germline CDR1 and CDR2 sequences are MNHEY and SVGAGI. The CDR3 region has the DNA TGTGCCAGCAGTACGGGACAGAACAATGAGCAGTTCTTC. Amino acids: CASSTGQNNEQFF.

The rearrangement joins TRBV2 to TRBJ2-1; 7 bases match TRBD1. CDR3 size: 18 residues. Germline V gene lookup returns CDR1 SNHLY and CDR2 FYNNEI. The junction had 11 bases not matched to a gene; V was cut back by 0 bases and J by 3 bases. The CDR3 protein is CASSEAGITGASYNEQFF. The CDR3 coding sequence is TGTGCCAGCAGTGAAGCGGGGATAACAGGGGCCAGCTACAATGAGCAGTTCTTC.

CDR3 region: CASSLAQGAYGYTF. CDR3 in DNA: TGTGCCAGCAGCTTGGCTCAGGGGGCCTATGGCTACACCTTC. The chain employs TRBV7-2 and TRBJ1-2, with 8 nucleotides matching TRBD1. V was pared by 3 bases and J by 4 bases, with 4 bases of the junction left unmatched. This CDR3 is built from 14 residues. Germline loops: CDR1 SGHTA, CDR2 FQGNSA. The full variable domain, rest sourced from reference TRBV7-2 and TRBJ1-2, is GAGVSQSPSNKVTEKGKDVELRCDPISGHTALYWYRQSLGQGLEFLIYFQGNSAPDKSGLPSDRFSAERTGGSVSTLTIQRTQQEDSAVYLCASSLAQGAYGYTFGSGTRLTVV.

The sample holds one count of this clone. The rearrangement joins TRBV9 to TRBJ2-1, with 7 bases fitting TRBD2. This CDR3 region has 16 residues. Germline V gives CDR1 SGDLS, CDR2 YYNGEE. V gave up 0 bases and J gave up 5 bases; unmatched junction bases: 8. In DNA form, the CDR3 reads TGTGCCAGCAGCGTAGCTGTGGGGAGCGGGGACAATGAGCAGTTCTTC. This gives the protein CASSVAVGSGDNEQFF.

V gene TRBV29-1 combines with J gene TRBJ2-2; the match to TRBD2 covers 8 bases. The CDR3 is 13 residues long. The V segment lost 3 bases and the J segment 5 bases; nucleotides outside the gene matches: 2. Germline V gives CDR1 SQVTM, CDR2 ANQGSEA. CDR3 in DNA: TGCAGCGTTGAGCAGCGGGGGACCGGGGAGCTGTTTTTT. Translating gives CSVEQRGTGELFF.

This rearrangement joins TRBV4-1 to TRBJ2-3; 11 nucleotides align to TRBD2. Germline CDR1 MGHRA, CDR2 YSYEKL. J gave up 2 bases and V 4 bases, and 5 bases lay outside the gene matches. The length of the CDR3 is 16 residues. The chain's CDR3 is CASSRTSGGFTDTQYF. DNA for the CDR3: TGCGCCAGCAGCCGAACTAGCGGGGGATTCACAGATACGCAGTATTTT.

This clone turned up a few times. An end of the junction differs from the germline gene, which may be a read error. The chain uses TRBV12-3 or TRBV12-4 and TRBJ2-7; the match to TRBD2 covers 12 bases. This CDR3 has 13 residues. This CDR3 is CASSLAGGDEQYF. DNA for the CDR3: TGTGCCAGCAGTCTAGCGGGAGGGGACGAGCAGTACTTC.

The sample holds one count of this clone. J is TRBJ1-3 and V is TRBV2; TRBD1 might be the D (5 bases). Trimming removed 2 bases at V and 7 bases at J, with 12 bases between. CDR1 and CDR2 (germline): SNHLY, FYNNEI. This CDR3 region has 14 residues. CDR3 amino acids: CASSEFSGRNTIYF. Here the CDR3 DNA reads TGTGCCAGCAGTGAATTTTCAGGGAGGAACACCATATATTTT. The full variable domain, completed using reference TRBV2 and TRBJ1-3, is EPEVTQTPSHQVTQMGQEVILRCVPISNHLYFYWYRQILGQKVEFLVSFYNNEISEKSEIFDDQFSVERPDGSNFTLKIRSTKLEDSAMYFCASSEFSGRNTIYFGEGSWLTVV.

The rearrangement links TRBV1 to TRBJ2-1; the table assigns TRBD2, which was not confirmed against the DNA. TRBV1 is deemed a pseudogene. The CDR3 runs to 16 residues. CDR3 DNA sequence: TGCACCAGCAGCCACATTAGCCCTAGCTCCTACAATGAGCAGTTCTTC. Protein sequence: CTSSHISPSSYNEQFF.

This clone was recorded a few times. The V call is TRBV27, the J call TRBJ2-7, with TRBD2 as a possible D gene (5 bases). V was clipped by 7 bases and J by 3 bases, with 19 bases between them. This CDR3 is 15 amino acids long. The V gene's germline CDR1 is MNHEY and CDR2 SMNVEV (reference sequence). The CDR3 region has the DNA TGTGCCAGCAATTCGGCATCCCCGGAGGACTACGAGCAGTACTTC. Protein sequence: CASNSASPEDYEQYF.

As for this clone: Other DNA sequences within the sample encode an identical CDR3. V gene TRBV21-1 combines with J gene TRBJ2-7; the listed D gene, TRBD2, was not tested against the DNA. TRBV21-1 is given as a pseudogene. This CDR3 is 14 amino acids long. CDR3: CASIQGLATGEQYF. Here the CDR3 DNA reads TGCGCCAGCATCCAGGGACTTGCTACGGGGGAGCAGTACTTC.

The gene calls are TRBV28 and TRBJ1-2, with TRBD1 as a possible D gene (6 bases). The CDR3 extends over 12 amino acids. CDR1 is MDHEN and CDR2 is SYDVKM in the germline V gene. V was shortened by 5 bases and J by 5 bases, with 9 bases between the two germline ends. Here the CDR3 reads CASSGTIYGYTF. The CDR3 DNA reads as TGTGCCAGCAGTGGGACAATTTATGGCTACACCTTC.

This rearrangement joins TRBV4-2 to TRBJ2-2; 7 bases are shared with TRBD1. V lost 1 base to trimming and J lost 3 bases; unmatched junction nucleotides: 5. The germline CDR1 and CDR2 sequences are LGHNA and YNFKEQ. This CDR3 comprises 16 residues. CDR3 in amino acids: CASSQATGQYTGELFF. The CDR3 nucleotides read TGTGCCAGCAGCCAAGCTACGGGACAGTACACCGGGGAGCTGTTTTTT.

The V and J genes are TRBV7-8 and TRBJ2-7, with D unresolved. Trimming took off 1 base at V and 5 bases at J, with 6 bases between the two ends. The length of the CDR3 is 12 residues. Germline V CDR1 and CDR2: SGHVS, FQNEAQ. In DNA, the CDR3 is TGTGCCAGCAGCTTAGTCCGTGACGAGCAGTACTTC. Its protein is CASSLVRDEQYF. The whole variable domain, filled in from reference TRBV7-8 and TRBJ2-7, reads GAGVSQSPRYKVAKRGQDVALRCDPISGHVSLFWYQQALGQGPEFLTYFQNEAQLDKSGLPSDRFFAERPEGSVSTLKIQRTQQEDSAVYLCASSLVRDEQYFGPGTRLTVT.

This sequence joins TRBV28 and TRBJ1-3; no definite D call. Germline V lookup: CDR1 MDHEN, CDR2 SYDVKM. There are 14 residues in the CDR3. V was shortened by 5 bases and J by 1 base, with 9 bases between the two germline ends. In DNA form, the CDR3 reads TGTGCCAGCAGTGCCCTATGGTCTGGAAACACCATATATTTT. It is translated as CASSALWSGNTIYF.

The rearrangement links TRBV11-3 to TRBJ1-1, with TRBD1 matching over 8 bases. Germline CDR1 and CDR2: SGHNT and YENEEA. V was pared by 5 bases and J by 0 bases, with 8 bases of the junction left unmatched. The CDR3 is 16 amino acids. The CDR3 nucleotides read TGTGCCAGCAGCCCAGGACAGGGCGAGGTGAACACTGAAGCTTTCTTT. It translates to CASSPGQGEVNTEAFF.

The chain has TRBV4-1 and TRBJ2-5; no clear D. In germline, CDR1 is MGHRA, CDR2 YSYEKL. The V end was cut by 8 bases, the J end by 1 base, with 11 bases between. The CDR3 is 13 residues long. The CDR3 DNA reads TGCGCCAGCGCCGGTGGTTTCCAAGAGACCCAGTACTTC. Residues: CASAGGFQETQYF.

The chain employs TRBV28 and TRBJ2-7, with 8 bases lining up with TRBD1. Trimming took 7 bases from V and 3 from J; bases not matched to a gene: 8. CDR3 length equals 14 residues. Germline V lookup: CDR1 MDHEN, CDR2 SYDVKM. The CDR3 sequence: CASTSWDRNYEQYF. The CDR3, as DNA: TGTGCCAGCACCTCATGGGACAGGAACTACGAGCAGTACTTC.

The chain joins TRBV2 to TRBJ2-5, with TRBD2 matching over 11 bases. The CDR3 consists of 15 residues. The J segment lost 4 bases and the V segment lost 7 bases, leaving 8 bases of the junction unmatched. Germline-derived CDR1 and CDR2 are SNHLY and FYNNEI. The CDR3: CASKASGLAGETQYF. CDR3 bases: TGTGCCAGCAAAGCCTCCGGACTAGCGGGAGAGACCCAGTACTTC.

The chain uses TRBV12-3 or TRBV12-4 and TRBJ2-7; D not certain. The CDR3 contains 11 residues. The V and J ends lost 6 bases and 8 bases respectively, with 11 bases between them. The CDR3 spells CASSLQHQQYF. The CDR3 DNA is TGTGCCAGCAGCCTACAGCACCAGCAGTACTTC.

This clone was observed a single time. The V gene is TRBV7-9, the J gene TRBJ1-6; the match to TRBD1 covers 8 bases. Germline V gene sequence: CDR1 SEHNR, CDR2 FQNEAQ (reference sequence). The CDR3 is made up of 14 amino acids. With 5 bases clipped from V and 14 bases from J, the junction kept 11 bases outside the gene matches. The CDR3 coding sequence is TGTGCCAGCAGCGACGACAGGGGCCAGCCTGCCCTCCACTTT. As protein: CASSDDRGQPALHF.

The V and J genes are TRBV30 and TRBJ1-3, with D unresolved. V was clipped by 2 bases and J by 0 bases, with 11 bases between them. The germline V gene has CDR1 GTSNPN and CDR2 SVGIG (reference sequence). This CDR3 contains 15 residues. CDR3 residues: CAWSPNFYSGNTIYF. CDR3 sequence (DNA): TGTGCCTGGAGTCCCAACTTTTACTCTGGAAACACCATATATTTT.

The rearrangement links TRBV11-2 to TRBJ2-5, with D perhaps TRBD1 (5 bases). Trimming left V 3 bases short and J 4 bases short, with 12 bases between. CDR1 and CDR2 from the germline V gene are SGHAT and FQNNGV. This CDR3 is 14 amino acids long. CDR3 DNA: TGTGCCAGCAGCTTGGGGCGAGGATCAGAGACCCAGTACTTC. Residues: CASSLGRGSETQYF.